The table lists the clone carrying this TCR beta chain with many counts. A universal primer site arose from template switching, and cDNA bore unique molecular identifiers. MiXCR was run by TCRdb on the 5' RACE reads, yielding one entry per CDR3 protein. The sample contains some 240,000 distinct CDR3 sequences, under 12% of which appear only once. CDR1 and CDR2 from the germline V gene are SQVTM and ANQGSEA. With 4 bases removed from V and 2 bases from J, the gap between germline ends came to 14 bases. The CDR3 sequence is 14 residues long. This specimen comes from a study of identical twins. Sequencing input: memory T cells sorted from blood. J is TRBJ1-2 and V is TRBV29-1; D might be TRBD1 (6 bases). This receptor was taken from a man in his fifties in good health. CDR3 DNA sequence: TGCAGCGTTGTAGGACAGACGAACAACTATGGCTACACCTTC. Translation: CSVVGQTNNYGYTF.